One and the same sample provided the 3 T cell receptor beta chains below, sequenced in a study of T-cell reconstitution after alpha-beta-depleted transplantation in children. Preparing the TCRbeta library involved the use of unique molecular identifiers. TCRdb re-derived calls from the PCR reads in MiXCR, one entry per CDR3 protein. The data contain 300,000 or so distinct CDR3 sequences, about a tenth of them singletons. Material: PBMCs from the stem cell graft donor, obtained from the stem cell graft. The receptors were sampled from a human donor who donated a stem cell graft to a child with SCID.

For the CDR3, the DNA is TGCGCCAGCAGCAACGTAGGAGGGAACACTGAAGCTTTCTTT. Its translation: CASSNVGGNTEAFF. The gene calls are TRBV5-1 and TRBJ1-1, with unresolved D. The length of the CDR3 is 14 residues. CDR1 SGHRS and CDR2 YFSETQ come from the germline V gene. V was cut by 4 bases and J by 1 base, with 11 bases left in between.

Only a few counts were recorded for this clonotype. The chain recombines TRBV20-1 with TRBJ2-1, with 7 bases that match TRBD2. CDR1 DFQATT and CDR2 SNEGSKA come from the germline V gene (reference sequence). The length of the CDR3 is 12 residues. The V segment lost 3 bases and the J segment 4 bases; nucleotides outside the gene matches: 0. CDR3 nucleotide sequence: TGCAGTGCTAGGCGGGGGTACAATGAGCAGTTCTTC. Translated, it gives CSARRGYNEQFF.

The chain couples TRBV10-3 to TRBJ2-7; TRBD1 is a possible D gene (6 bases). The CDR3 totals 17 residues. Trimming shortened V by 0 bases and J by 6 bases, and 21 bases separated the two germline ends. Per germline, CDR1 ENHRY and CDR2 SYGVKD. The CDR3 is CAISESKRTETRGEQYF. CDR3 DNA sequence: TGTGCCATCAGTGAGTCGAAGAGGACAGAGACACGAGGCGAGCAGTACTTC.